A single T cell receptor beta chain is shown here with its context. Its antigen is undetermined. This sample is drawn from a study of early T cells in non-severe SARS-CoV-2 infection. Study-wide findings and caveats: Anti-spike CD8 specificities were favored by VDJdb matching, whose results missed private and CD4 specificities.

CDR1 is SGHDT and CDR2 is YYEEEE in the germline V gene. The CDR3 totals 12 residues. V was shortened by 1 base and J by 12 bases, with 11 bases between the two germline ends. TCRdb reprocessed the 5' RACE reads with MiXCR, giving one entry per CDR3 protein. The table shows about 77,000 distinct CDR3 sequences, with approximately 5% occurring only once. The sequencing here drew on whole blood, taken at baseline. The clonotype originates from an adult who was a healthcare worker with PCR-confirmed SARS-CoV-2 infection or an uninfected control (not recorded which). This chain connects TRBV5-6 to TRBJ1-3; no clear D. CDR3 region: CASSLRYGNIYF. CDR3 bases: TGTGCCAGCAGCTTGCGGTACGGGAACATATATTTT.